Listed here is a single T cell receptor beta chain. Its antigen remains unidentified. Sequencing used immunoSEQ multiplex PCR; TCRdb keeps in-frame clones, though not all of them. The table has fewer than 55,000 clones, approximately 80% seen once. The data are from a study of a mutant IDH1 vaccine in newly diagnosed glioma. Background on the study: First vaccine doses came 4-6 weeks after radiotherapy alone, or with temozolomide cycles. Most patients had radiochemotherapy with temozolomide before enrollment; others had one alone. General study findings and limits: Whatever changes occurred in top peripheral T cell clonotypes seemed unrelated to pseudoprogression.

Described time point: week 35, safety follow-up. What each vaccine dose contained was 300 ug of mutant IDH1 20-mer peptide, accompanied by topical imiquimod. The astrocytomas were IDH1-mutant, ATRX-negative, and WHO grade 3 or 4. Germline V CDR1 and CDR2: SGHNT, YYREEE (reference sequence). V lost 2 bases, J lost 3 bases, and 7 bases lay in between. This CDR3 spans 13 amino acids. The specimen comprised PBMCs, sampled from a glioma patient whose treatment included an IDH1 peptide vaccine. The chain has TRBV5-4 and TRBJ2-3; the D gene is possibly TRBD1 (5 bases). The TCR sequence derives from a woman in her thirties or forties with glioma. Some clones in this sample may be carry-over from other donors' samples. The CDR3 is CASSLGATDTQYF. DNA for the CDR3: TGTGCCAGCAGCTTAGGGGCTACAGATACGCAGTATTTT.